This TCR beta chain was sequenced during a study of T cell clonality in common variable immunodeficiency. Study results and caveats: CVID subjects shared fewer TCRbeta clones than healthy controls did. Compared with healthy controls, CVID subjects showed increased TCRbeta clonality, mostly in about a third.

This clone was seen a few times. Its antigen is currently unknown. Sequencing ends 3 residues short of the CDR3 end; the germline J gene provides the rest. Control and CVID samples contributed equal amounts of genomic DNA. Repertoires were generated with immunoSEQ multiplex PCR, while TCRdb's copy carries only in-frame clones and drops some. Singletons are absent from the sample, which has some 38,000 clones. Most patients and controls had Caucasian heritage. Germline V gene data show CDR1 as MNHNS and CDR2 as SASEGT. This CDR3 region has 15 residues. The chain combines TRBV6-1 with TRBJ1-4; 8 bases are a match to TRBD1. This receptor was taken from a person aged 18 to 75 in good health. The sequenced sample consisted of peripheral blood mononuclear cells. CDR3 bases read: TGTGCCAGCAGTGGACAGGGGCTAGGGAATTCACCA. Its protein is CASSGQGLGNSP. The whole CDR3 protein reads CASSGQGLGNSPLFF.